This passage covers 18 T cell receptor beta chains from one sample sequenced in a study of blood T cell repertoires in COVID-19. Here immunoSEQ multiplex PCR was the method, and the copy in TCRdb shows in-frame clones only, minus some. The table shows just over 650,000 clones, with over 80% occurring only once. The sample was peripheral blood. Receptors were obtained from a woman aged 18 to 35 with acute or convalescent COVID-19.

The chain employs TRBV4-1 and TRBJ1-3; no definite D call. CDR1 and CDR2 from the germline V gene are MGHRA and YSYEKL. V shed 1 base and J shed 3 bases, with 10 bases lying between them. There are 15 residues in the CDR3. CDR3 in DNA: TGCGCCAGCAGCCAAGGGGCAGGACTTGGAAACACCATATATTTT. Its translation: CASSQGAGLGNTIYF.

Comments on this clone: The sample contains more than one DNA sequence encoding this CDR3. The V call is TRBV5-1, the J call TRBJ2-5, with 7 bases fitting TRBD2. Germline CDR1 is SGHRS and CDR2 is YFSETQ. The CDR3 contains 13 residues. The junction had 2 bases not matched to a gene; V was cut back by 4 bases and J by 2 bases. The CDR3 loop reads CASSPGLQETQYF. The DNA of the CDR3 is TGCGCCAGCAGCCCGGGACTACAAGAGACCCAGTACTTC.

The V and J genes are TRBV11-2 and TRBJ1-2; 9 nucleotides match TRBD1. Unmatched junction bases numbered 15, after V lost 2 bases and J lost 8 bases. Germline V gene data show CDR1 as SGHAT and CDR2 as FQNNGV. This CDR3 is built from 17 residues. The CDR3 spells CASSLIGGRDRVRGYTF. The DNA of the CDR3 is TGTGCCAGCAGCTTAATTGGGGGGCGGGACAGGGTACGGGGCTACACCTTC. The full variable domain, rest sourced from reference TRBV11-2 and TRBJ1-2, is EAGVAQSPRYKIIEKRQSVAFWCNPISGHATLYWYQQILGQGPKLLIQFQNNGVVDDSQLPKDRFSAERLKGVDSTLKIQPAKLEDSAVYLCASSLIGGRDRVRGYTFGSGTRLTVV.

For the CDR3, the DNA is TGTGCCAGCAGTCCCGCGAGGTCTGCCGGAAACACCATATATTTT. It yields the protein CASSPARSAGNTIYF. The gene calls are TRBV6-2 or TRBV6-3 and TRBJ1-3, with D uncertain. Germline CDR1 reads MNHEY; CDR2 reads SVGEGT. The V gene lost 5 bases and the J gene lost 4 bases, with 15 bases spanning the gap. The CDR3 covers 15 residues.

V is TRBV5-1 and J is TRBJ2-5, with D possibly being TRBD2 (5 bases). Trimming took off 0 bases at V and 5 bases at J, with 14 bases between the two ends. Germline V gene sequence: CDR1 SGHRS, CDR2 YFSETQ. The CDR3 contains 15 residues. The chain's CDR3 is CASSLVERVSETQYF. CDR3 coding DNA: TGCGCCAGCAGCTTGGTGGAGAGGGTTTCGGAGACCCAGTACTTC.

This clone was counted a single time. The genes are TRBV2 and TRBJ2-1; the match to TRBD1 covers 7 bases. The CDR3 covers 14 residues. Trimming removed 7 bases from V and 12 bases from J; junction bases left unmatched: 15. Germline V gene sequence: CDR1 SNHLY, CDR2 FYNNEI. Written as DNA, the CDR3 is TGTGCCAGCATCCGACTTGCGACAGGGCATGGGCAGTTCTTC. Amino acids: CASIRLATGHGQFF.

The chain couples TRBV7-2 to TRBJ1-2; D is uncertain. The V gene's germline CDR1 is SGHTA and CDR2 FQGNSA. This CDR3 has 15 residues. The V gene lost 2 bases and the J gene lost 0 bases, with 10 bases spanning the gap. The CDR3 nucleotides read TGTGCCAGCAGCTTAACGGGAGGCTCTAACTATGGCTACACCTTC. As protein: CASSLTGGSNYGYTF.

The chain recombines TRBV19 with TRBJ2-1; TRBD2 agrees at 13 bases. In germline, CDR1 is LNHDA, CDR2 SQIVND (reference sequence). V shed 5 bases, J shed 6 bases, and the junction held 10 bases outside the gene matches. The CDR3 length is 17 residues. The CDR3 DNA reads TGTGCCAGTAGTCACCCCCAACTAGCGGGGGGGTTCAATGAGCAGTTCTTC. Its translation is CASSHPQLAGGFNEQFF.

The chain uses TRBV19 and TRBJ2-1; the D gene is possibly TRBD1 (5 bases). The ends were cut back, 6 bases at V and 4 bases at J, with 10 bases in the middle. CDR3 size: 13 residues. The germline V gene encodes CDR1 LNHDA and CDR2 SQIVND (reference sequence). CDR3 DNA sequence: TGTGCCAGTAGAGGGGCAATTTACAATGAGCAGTTCTTC. Amino acid sequence: CASRGAIYNEQFF.

The chain combines TRBV5-5 with TRBJ1-2; D is unclear. With 7 bases removed from V and 4 bases from J, the gap between germline ends came to 11 bases. Germline CDR1 and CDR2: SGHKS and YYEKEE (reference sequence). This CDR3 has 12 residues. This chain's CDR3 is CASGLPVYGYTF. CDR3 sequence (DNA): TGTGCCAGCGGTCTCCCAGTCTATGGCTACACCTTC. Full variable domain (rest looked up from reference TRBV5-5 and TRBJ1-2): DAGVTQSPTHLIKTRGQQVTLRCSPISGHKSVSWYQQVLGQGPQFIFQYYEKEERGRGNFPDRFSARQFPNYSSELNVNALLLGDSALYLCASGLPVYGYTFGSGTRLTVV.

The chain recombines TRBV27 with TRBJ1-1, with 8 nucleotides matching TRBD1. Germline-derived CDR1 and CDR2 are MNHEY and SMNVEV (reference sequence). J gave up 4 bases and V 1 base, and 11 bases lay outside the gene matches. CDR3 size: 17 residues. The CDR3 DNA reads TGTGCCAGCAGTTTATGGGGTTCCGGCAGGGGGCCCACTGAAGCTTTCTTT. Protein sequence: CASSLWGSGRGPTEAFF.

The chain employs TRBV11-1 and TRBJ2-3; 11 bases match TRBD2. After removal of 5 bases from V and 2 bases from J, the junction contained 6 bases not matched to a gene. The germline V gene has CDR1 SGHAT and CDR2 FQDESV (reference sequence). This CDR3 comprises 16 residues. CDR3 nucleotides: TGTGCCAGCAGCGACATACTAGCGGGGGTCACAGATACGCAGTATTTT. Protein: CASSDILAGVTDTQYF.

This chain links TRBV2 with TRBJ1-2, with 8 bases fitting TRBD1. Germline-derived CDR1 and CDR2 are SNHLY and FYNNEI. Trimming cost V 10 bases and J 4 bases; bases outside gene matches: 8. This CDR3 has 13 residues. The CDR3 loop is CAIREDRVYGYTF. In DNA form, the CDR3 reads TGTGCCATCCGGGAGGACAGGGTCTATGGCTACACCTTC.

This clone turned up a few times. The chain uses TRBV12-5 and TRBJ1-5; no firm D call. V lost 7 bases and J 1 base, leaving 8 bases between the germline ends. Germline V gene data show CDR1 as LGHNT and CDR2 as FRNRAP. The CDR3 has 13 residues. CDR3 protein: CASAFGSNQPQHF. The CDR3 coding sequence is TGTGCTAGTGCTTTCGGGAGCAATCAGCCCCAGCATTTT.

The V gene is TRBV5-8, the J gene TRBJ1-2, with D maybe TRBD1 (5 bases). The V and J ends lost 0 bases and 8 bases respectively, with 14 bases between them. Per the germline V gene, CDR1 is SGHTS and CDR2 is YDEGEE. The CDR3 loop spans 14 amino acids. The CDR3 DNA reads as TGTGCCAGCAGCTTGGTATATGGTGCAGGGGGCTACACCTTC. This gives the protein CASSLVYGAGGYTF.

The CDR3, as DNA: TGTGCCAGCAGTTTATTGGGGGGGTCCAATCAGCCCCAGCATTTT. Its protein product is CASSLLGGSNQPQHF. The chain employs TRBV28 and TRBJ1-5; maybe TRBD1 (5 bases). The CDR3 runs 15 residues. Trimming left V 1 base short and J 3 bases short, with 10 bases between. CDR1 is MDHEN, CDR2 SYDVKM, per germline.

This clone was seen a few times. The gene calls are TRBV6-5 and TRBJ1-2; 7 bases line up with TRBD1. The V segment lost 0 bases and the J segment 8 bases; nucleotides outside the gene matches: 9. The CDR3 spans 15 residues. Germline V gives CDR1 MNHEY, CDR2 SVGAGI. In nucleotides, the CDR3 is TGTGCCAGCAGTTACTCGGGCAGGGGGGTGGACGGCTACACCTTC. Amino acid sequence: CASSYSGRGVDGYTF.

The V and J genes are TRBV15 and TRBJ1-1, with a possible D match to TRBD1 (5 bases). This CDR3 region has 14 residues. Per the germline V gene, CDR1 is LNHNV and CDR2 is YYDKDF (reference sequence). Between the trimmed V and J ends, which lost 1 base and 8 bases, there was a span of 14 bases. The chain's CDR3 is CATSRGGTQAEAFF. The CDR3, as DNA: TGTGCCACCAGCAGAGGGGGAACACAGGCCGAAGCTTTCTTT. Together with reference TRBV15 and TRBJ1-1, the CDR3 gives the full variable domain: DAMVIQNPRYQVTQFGKPVTLSCSQTLNHNVMYWYQQKSSQAPKLLFHYYDKDFNNEADTPDNFQSRRPNTSFCFLDIRSPGLGDTAMYLCATSRGGTQAEAFFGQGTRLTVV.